One sample yielded the 11 T cell receptor beta chains listed below, sequenced in a study of blood T cell repertoires in COVID-19. Method: immunoSEQ multiplex PCR; TCRdb's copy keeps in-frame clones and lacks some. Of about 42,000 clones in the sample, about 85% were seen once. Sequencing was performed on peripheral blood. The source is a human donor in a cohort sampled during active COVID-19.

The gene calls are TRBV5-1 and TRBJ1-2; TRBD1 matches 9 bases. This CDR3 contains 15 residues. CDR1 and CDR2 (germline): SGHRS, YFSETQ. Unmatched junction bases numbered 7, after V lost 3 bases and J lost 4 bases. The CDR3 loop reads CASSSRTGAAYGYTF. As DNA, the CDR3 is TGCGCCAGCAGCTCCCGGACAGGGGCGGCCTATGGCTACACCTTC. Full variable domain (missing parts from reference TRBV5-1 and TRBJ1-2): KAGVTQTPRYLIKTRGQQVTLSCSPISGHRSVSWYQQTPGQGLQFLFEYFSETQRNKGNFPGRFSGRQFSNSRSEMNVSTLELGDSALYLCASSSRTGAAYGYTFGSGTRLTVV.

The gene calls are TRBV6-5 and TRBJ1-2; D is uncertain. The CDR3 has 13 amino acids. Germline V CDR1 and CDR2: MNHEY, SVGAGI. V was shortened by 8 bases and J by 4 bases, with 14 bases between the two germline ends. CDR3 DNA: TGTGCCAGCGAGTGGGAGGGCTCCTATGGCTACACCTTC. It translates to CASEWEGSYGYTF.

The chain carries TRBV5-1 and TRBJ1-2, with TRBD1 matching 7 bases. This CDR3 region has 14 residues. V lost 6 bases to trimming and J lost 2 bases; unmatched junction nucleotides: 7. Germline assignment: CDR1 SGHRS and CDR2 YFSETQ. In nucleotides, the CDR3 is TGCGCCAGCACCCTGACAGGGTGGAACTATGGCTACACCTTC. Its translation: CASTLTGWNYGYTF.

The chain uses TRBV7-9 and TRBJ1-4, with TRBD1 identical over 9 bases. Germline V gives CDR1 SEHNR, CDR2 FQNEAQ (reference sequence). The CDR3 totals 15 residues. V lost 4 bases, J lost 6 bases, and 6 bases stayed unmatched. The CDR3 here is CASSSQQGAHEKLFF. The CDR3 coding sequence is TGTGCCAGCAGCTCACAACAGGGGGCTCATGAAAAACTGTTTTTT. Looking up the rest from reference TRBV7-9 and TRBJ1-4 gives the full variable domain: DTGVSQNPRHKITKRGQNVTFRCDPISEHNRLYWYRQTLGQGPEFLTYFQNEAQLEKSRLLSDRFSAERPKGSFSTLEIQRTEQGDSAMYLCASSSQQGAHEKLFFGSGTQLSVL.

J is TRBJ2-1 and V is TRBV6-1; D gene ambiguous. Germline V gene lookup returns CDR1 MNHNS and CDR2 SASEGT. The V and J ends lost 2 bases and 4 bases respectively, with 6 bases between them. The CDR3 spans 13 residues. CDR3 sequence reads: CASSELAYNEQFF. The CDR3 region has the DNA TGTGCCAGCAGTGAATTAGCTTACAATGAGCAGTTCTTC.

In regard to this clone: At one end, the junction sequence differs from germline, possibly due to a read error. The gene calls are TRBV28 and TRBJ2-6; D possibly corresponds to TRBD1 (5 bases). CDR3 length: 15 amino acids. Germline CDR1 reads MDHEN; CDR2 reads SYDVKM. CDR3 nucleotides: TGTGCCAGCAGGCCCGGTTACTCTGGGGCCAACGTCCTGATTTTC. Amino acids: CASRPGYSGANVLIF.

The chain has TRBV7-9 and TRBJ2-5, with D tentatively TRBD2 (7 bases). Trimming stripped 3 bases from V and 4 bases from J, with 9 bases between. Germline CDR1 is SEHNR and CDR2 is FQNEAQ (reference sequence). The CDR3 runs 13 residues. The CDR3 nucleotides are TGTGCCAGCAGCTTGGCGGGGGCAGAGACCCAGTACTTC. Encoded protein: CASSLAGAETQYF.

The rearrangement links TRBV5-1 to TRBJ2-1; tentative D call: TRBD1 (6 bases). The V gene's germline CDR1 is SGHRS and CDR2 YFSETQ. This CDR3 spans 14 amino acids. V was trimmed by 10 bases and J by 4 bases, leaving 18 bases between them. CDR3 bases: TGCGCCTCCCAAGGAGGACAGCCTTACAATGAGCAGTTCTTC. This translates into CASQGGQPYNEQFF.

This chain links TRBV19 with TRBJ1-1, with a possible D match to TRBD1 (5 bases). The V gene lost 5 bases and the J gene lost 5 bases, with 21 bases spanning the gap. This CDR3 has 16 amino acids. CDR1 is LNHDA, CDR2 SQIVND, per germline (reference sequence). The CDR3 region is CASSLGGGGRRTEAFF. The CDR3 coding sequence is TGTGCCAGTAGTCTAGGAGGCGGGGGGAGACGGACTGAAGCTTTCTTT.

This clone occurred a few times. The CDR3 nucleotides are TGTGCCAGCAGCCCCTCGAACAGGGGGCTTACTGAAGCTTTCTTT. Protein sequence: CASSPSNRGLTEAFF. The chain is built from TRBV7-2 and TRBJ1-1, with 9 nucleotides matching TRBD1. V shed 5 bases, J shed 5 bases, and the junction held 9 bases outside the gene matches. The CDR3 has 15 residues. CDR1 and CDR2 (germline): SGHTA, FQGNSA.

This chain connects TRBV27 to TRBJ2-5, with 7 bases that match TRBD2. In germline, CDR1 is MNHEY, CDR2 SMNVEV (reference sequence). The length of the CDR3 is 17 residues. Germline trimming cut 1 base from V and 2 bases from J; bases unmatched to any gene: 10. CDR3 protein: CASSLWGSGRSQETQYF. The DNA for the CDR3 is TGTGCCAGCAGTTTATGGGGTAGCGGGCGCTCACAAGAGACCCAGTACTTC.